This TCR beta chain was sequenced for a study of siplizumab effects on memory and regulatory T cells. Germline CDR1 LNHDA, CDR2 SQIVND (reference sequence). The V gene end was trimmed by 7 bases and the J gene end by 10 bases; junction bases not matched to a gene: 3. This CDR3 region has 11 residues. The data were produced by immunoSEQ multiplex PCR, yet TCRdb's version contains in-frame clones alone and is incomplete. Here the sample spans 110,000 or so clones, 92% being singletons. The source material was Tregs sorted from blood. The rearrangement uses TRBV19 and TRBJ2-1; 8 nucleotides line up with TRBD2. The sequence came from a human donor in good health. CDR3 sequence (DNA): TGTGCCAGTACAGGGACTAGGGAGCAGTTCTTC. Its translation is CASTGTREQFF.